Following are 32 T cell receptor beta chains from one sample sequenced in a study of blood T cells in healthy people across ages. Together with a sample-barcoded 5' primer, a J-beta primer mix was included in a second PCR lasting about 7 to 12 cycles. TCRdb processed the 5' RACE reads anew with MiXCR; each CDR3 protein has one entry. The table shows approximately 2,000,000 distinct CDR3 sequences, with more than 35% occurring only once. The sequenced sample consisted of blood. These receptors originate from a human donor in good health.

This clonotype occurred a few times. The V call is TRBV4-3, the J call TRBJ2-1, with a weak D call TRBD2 (6 bases). Trimming left V 1 base short and J 5 bases short, with 12 bases between. Germline CDR1 reads LGHNA; CDR2 reads YSLEER. This CDR3 is built from 15 residues. The CDR3 region is CASSQVWGGNNEQFF. The CDR3 nucleotides are TGCGCCAGCAGCCAAGTTTGGGGAGGAAACAATGAGCAGTTCTTC.

The chain carries TRBV29-1 and TRBJ1-2, with D possibly TRBD1 on 5 matching bases. Trimming shortened V by 6 bases and J by 4 bases, and 18 bases separated the two germline ends. This CDR3 is 14 amino acids long. CDR1 is SQVTM and CDR2 is ANQGSEA in the germline V gene. CDR3 residues: CSVADSSGAYGYTF. CDR3 bases: TGCAGCGTCGCCGACAGTTCTGGGGCCTATGGCTACACCTTC.

This clonotype has only a few counts. The J gene is TRBJ1-2, the V gene TRBV12-3 or TRBV12-4; 7 bases agree with TRBD1. The junction had 9 bases not matched to a gene; V was cut back by 8 bases and J by 3 bases. This CDR3 is 14 amino acids long. CDR3 nucleotides: TGTGCCAGCCGACGGACAGGACGAGACTATGGCTACACCTTC. It encodes CASRRTGRDYGYTF.

V usage is TRBV24-1 and J usage is TRBJ1-2; weak D call: TRBD1 (5 bases). The CDR3 sequence is 13 residues long. Germline loops: CDR1 KGHDR, CDR2 SFDVKD. V lost 9 bases to trimming and J lost 2 bases, with 12 bases between them. CDR3 protein: CATGTAGNYGYTF. The CDR3 region has the DNA TGTGCCACCGGGACCGCCGGAAACTATGGCTACACCTTC.

The chain employs TRBV6-6 and TRBJ2-1; the D gene is possibly TRBD2 (6 bases). The length of the CDR3 is 15 residues. Germline V lookup: CDR1 MNHNY, CDR2 SVGAGI (reference sequence). V was cut by 0 bases and J by 6 bases, with 12 bases left in between. CDR3: CASSYSIAVSNEQFF. CDR3 in DNA: TGTGCCAGCAGTTACTCGATAGCGGTTAGCAATGAGCAGTTCTTC.

V is TRBV5-5 and J is TRBJ2-1, with a weak D call TRBD1 (6 bases). With the DNA end fitting TRBJ2-7 better, the J assignment may be wrong. This CDR3 is 17 amino acids long. Per germline, CDR1 SGHKS and CDR2 YYEKEE (reference sequence). This CDR3 is CASSMELQGFSYNEQYF. The CDR3 region has the DNA TGTGCCAGCAGCATGGAACTCCAGGGGTTCTCCTACAATGAGCAGTACTTC.

The chain combines TRBV6-1 with TRBJ1-1, with TRBD1 identical over 10 bases. There are 16 residues in the CDR3. The germline V gene encodes CDR1 MNHNS and CDR2 SASEGT. J gave up 5 bases and V 7 bases, and 13 bases lay outside the gene matches. CDR3 in DNA: TGTGCCAGCATGAGACAGGGGGCGGTATTGAGGACTGAAGCTTTCTTT. Protein product: CASMRQGAVLRTEAFF.

The rearrangement uses TRBV6-6 and TRBJ2-7, with D unclear. With 6 bases removed from V and 7 bases from J, the gap between germline ends came to 10 bases. CDR1 MNHNY and CDR2 SVGAGI come from the germline V gene (reference sequence). The CDR3 is made up of 11 amino acids. The CDR3 reads CASRDSQEQYF. The CDR3 DNA follows: TGTGCCAGCAGAGACTCCCAGGAGCAGTACTTC.

This clonotype was seen only a few times. The chain couples TRBV5-1 to TRBJ2-3; a possible D gene is TRBD2 (5 bases). CDR1 is SGHRS, CDR2 YFSETQ, per germline. V was pared by 7 bases and J by 4 bases, with 10 bases between. CDR3 length: 12 residues. The CDR3 sequence is CASGVSADTQYF. CDR3 coding DNA: TGCGCCAGCGGGGTTAGCGCAGATACGCAGTATTTT.

This clonotype was observed a handful of times. The chain uses TRBV5-1 and TRBJ2-7; D not resolved. Germline values: CDR1 SGHRS, CDR2 YFSETQ. V lost 0 bases and J lost 5, with 12 bases in between. This CDR3 contains 14 residues. The CDR3 region has the DNA TGCGCCAGCAGCTTGGGTGGTCACACAAACGAGCAGTACTTC. Protein product: CASSLGGHTNEQYF.

For the CDR3, the DNA is TGTGCCAGCAGTGAATGGGGGTTTGAGGAACTTCGGAGTGAGCAGTTCTTC. Translation gives CASSEWGFEELRSEQFF. The J gene is TRBJ2-1, the V gene TRBV2; either TRBD1 or TRBD2 may fit D (5 bases each). Germline V CDR1 and CDR2: SNHLY, FYNNEI. There are 17 residues in the CDR3. V lost 2 bases to trimming and J lost 9 bases, with 23 bases between them.

The chain employs TRBV4-1 and TRBJ1-4, with TRBD1 as a possible D gene (6 bases). This CDR3 comprises 15 residues. Germline assignment: CDR1 MGHRA and CDR2 YSYEKL. V lost 1 base and J 6 bases, leaving 12 bases between the germline ends. In nucleotides, the CDR3 is TGCGCCAGCAGCCAAGTTGGCAGGGGAGATGAAAAACTGTTTTTT. The encoded protein is CASSQVGRGDEKLFF.

The chain recombines TRBV7-9 with TRBJ1-1; 10 bases are shared with TRBD1. CDR1 and CDR2 (germline): SEHNR, FQNEAQ (reference sequence). Trimming removed 5 bases from V and 4 bases from J; junction bases left unmatched: 7. The CDR3 extends over 15 amino acids. The CDR3 region has the DNA TGTGCCAGCAGCGGGCGGACAGGGGGATCCACTGAAGCTTTCTTT. This codes for CASSGRTGGSTEAFF.

The chain has TRBV15 and TRBJ2-5; D is possibly TRBD1 (5 bases). Looked up from germline, CDR1 is LNHNV and CDR2 is YYDKDF (reference sequence). The CDR3 sequence is 16 residues long. Trimming took 0 bases from V and 5 from J, leaving 16 bases between them. Here the CDR3 reads CATSRDRSTGVETQYF. In nucleotides, the CDR3 is TGTGCCACCAGCAGAGATCGGTCTACAGGCGTTGAGACCCAGTACTTC.

Remarks on this clonotype: The final CDR3 position lacks the conserved phenylalanine or tryptophan, pointing to a likely read error. This chain connects TRBV5-5 to TRBJ1-2; D might be TRBD1 (6 bases). The CDR3 is made up of 14 amino acids. Trimming stripped 0 bases from V and 4 bases from J, with 10 bases between. CDR1 SGHKS and CDR2 YYEKEE come from the germline V gene (reference sequence). The CDR3 coding sequence is TGTGCCAGCAGCTTGGGGACAGACCTCTATGGCTACACCTGC. This sequence encodes CASSLGTDLYGYTC.

Regarding this clonotype: A junction boundary mismatches the germline segment, possibly from a read error. The chain has TRBV4-3 and TRBJ1-2, with TRBD1 matching over 8 bases. This CDR3 has 14 amino acids. CDR1 is LGHNA and CDR2 is YSLEER in the germline V gene. DNA for the CDR3: TGCGCCAGCAGACAAGACAGGGGCGCCTATGGCTACACCTTC. The encoded protein is CASRQDRGAYGYTF.

The chain uses TRBV6-5 and TRBJ1-2; D gene ambiguous. This CDR3 is built from 13 residues. In germline, CDR1 is MNHEY, CDR2 SVGAGI. Trimming took off 8 bases at V and 5 bases at J, with 15 bases between the two ends. The CDR3 DNA sequence: TGTGCCAGCCGCATCAACCAGGAGTATGGCTACACCTTC. It specifies CASRINQEYGYTF.

This clonotype was counted a few times. The genes are TRBV7-3 and TRBJ2-5; D possibly uses TRBD1 or TRBD2 (5 bases each). The CDR3 runs 15 residues. CDR1 is SGHTA and CDR2 is FQGTGA in the germline V gene. Trimming shortened V by 5 bases and J by 3 bases, and 16 bases separated the two germline ends. The CDR3 sequence: CASSPLPGPKETQYF. In DNA, the CDR3 is TGTGCCAGCAGCCCCCTCCCGGGGCCAAAAGAGACCCAGTACTTC.

The rearrangement uses TRBV29-1 and TRBJ1-2, with TRBD1 identical over 9 bases. Germline CDR1 is SQVTM and CDR2 is ANQGSEA. The CDR3 has 13 amino acids. The V segment lost 7 bases and the J segment 3 bases; nucleotides outside the gene matches: 6. CDR3 DNA: TGCAGCGGTGATGACAGGGGGGACTATGGCTACACCTTC. It translates to CSGDDRGDYGYTF.

This sequence joins TRBV6-5 and TRBJ2-1; 8 nucleotides align to TRBD2. The CDR3 is made up of 17 amino acids. After removal of 0 bases from V and 0 bases from J, the junction contained 4 bases not matched to a gene. Germline CDR1 is MNHEY and CDR2 is SVGAGI. This chain's CDR3 is CASSYSRGTSSYNEQFF. CDR3 in DNA: TGTGCCAGCAGTTACTCGAGAGGGACTAGCTCCTACAATGAGCAGTTCTTC.

In regard to this clonotype: Sequence at one end of the junction differs from germline and may be a read error. The chain combines TRBV9 with TRBJ1-2, with D possibly being TRBD1 (6 bases). From germline, CDR1 is SGDLS and CDR2 YYNGEE. The CDR3 has 16 residues. CDR3: CVSSPNPSDRLYGYTF. CDR3 in DNA: TGTGTCAGCAGCCCAAATCCTAGTGACAGGCTCTATGGCTACACCTTC. Complete variable domain (other parts from reference TRBV9 and TRBJ1-2): DSGVTQTPKHLITATGQRVTLRCSPRSGDLSVYWYQQSLDQGLQFLIQYYNGEERAKGNILERFSAQQFPDLHSELNLSSLELGDSALYFCVSSPNPSDRLYGYTFGSGTRLTVV.

The J gene is TRBJ2-3, the V gene TRBV7-3, with D perhaps assigned TRBD1 or TRBD2 (5 bases each). Deletions cut 5 bases from V and 0 bases from J, with 18 bases between. Germline V gives CDR1 SGHTA, CDR2 FQGTGA. The CDR3 runs 17 residues. Written as DNA, the CDR3 is TGTGCCAGCAGCGCCTATACCGGGACGTTGAGCACAGATACGCAGTATTTT. Translation gives CASSAYTGTLSTDTQYF.

This clonotype has a count of ten or more. The chain has TRBV12-3 or TRBV12-4 and TRBJ2-5; D remains unclear. The germline V and J ends were trimmed by 6 bases and 2 bases, with 10 bases remaining between them. The CDR3 length is 13 residues. The CDR3 sequence is CASSKQDQETQYF. The DNA of the CDR3 is TGTGCCAGCAGCAAACAAGATCAAGAGACCCAGTACTTC.

V usage is TRBV12-3 or TRBV12-4 and J usage is TRBJ2-5; D uncertain. The CDR3 is made up of 14 amino acids. Trimming removed 1 base from V and 4 bases from J, with 10 bases in between. The CDR3 DNA is TGTGCCAGCAGTTTAGGACGGCCCCCAGAGACCCAGTACTTC. As protein: CASSLGRPPETQYF.

In this sample, this clonotype turned up a few times. The chain has TRBV6-5 and TRBJ2-1; 8 nucleotides agree with TRBD1. Germline loops: CDR1 MNHEY, CDR2 SVGAGI. The length of the CDR3 is 15 residues. V was pared by 8 bases and J by 6 bases, with 12 bases of the junction left unmatched. The CDR3 DNA reads as TGTGCCAGCGGTTCCCCGGGACAGGCAAGCAATGAGCAGTTCTTC. It yields the protein CASGSPGQASNEQFF.

This rearrangement joins TRBV7-2 to TRBJ2-5; TRBD2 aligns across 7 bases. Per germline, CDR1 SGHTA and CDR2 FQGNSA. This CDR3 has 16 residues. V was clipped by 4 bases and J by 4 bases; unmatched bases: 12. This CDR3 is CASSSPNKRGIETQYF. The CDR3 DNA reads as TGTGCCAGCAGCTCCCCGAACAAGCGGGGTATAGAGACCCAGTACTTC.

V is TRBV12-3 or TRBV12-4 and J is TRBJ1-4; D unresolved. The CDR3 totals 13 residues. V lost 7 bases and J 7 bases, leaving 13 bases between the germline ends. For the CDR3, the DNA is TGTGCCAGCACAAAGGGCTTCGGTGAAAAACTGTTTTTT. Amino acids: CASTKGFGEKLFF.

The chain employs TRBV10-3 and TRBJ2-3; D gene ambiguous. In germline, CDR1 is ENHRY, CDR2 SYGVKD. The CDR3 has 12 amino acids. Trimming took 2 bases from V and 4 from J, leaving 4 bases between them. The CDR3 spells CAISEISDTQYF. As DNA, the CDR3 is TGTGCCATCAGTGAGATCTCAGATACGCAGTATTTT.

This rearrangement joins TRBV5-6 to TRBJ2-5; unclear D gene. The last part of the DNA fits TRBJ2-7 better; the J call may be wrong. Germline-derived CDR1 and CDR2 are SGHDT and YYEEEE. This CDR3 contains 15 residues. CDR3 nucleotide sequence: TGTGCCAGCAGCTCAAACATGGAGTATGAATCCGAGCAGTACTTC. This translates into CASSSNMEYESEQYF.

The J gene is TRBJ2-7, the V gene TRBV20-1; 12 nucleotides agree with TRBD1. The DNA end is more similar to TRBJ2-5, so the J call may be wrong. The CDR3 runs 14 residues. Germline-derived CDR1 and CDR2 are DFQATT and SNEGSKA (reference sequence). CDR3 nucleotide sequence: TGCAGTGCTAGGGGGGACAGGGGGCAGGAGACCCAGTACTTC. This translates into CSARGDRGQETQYF.

This clonotype was seen a handful of times. V and J are TRBV4-3 and TRBJ1-2; D remains ambiguous. Germline CDR1 and CDR2: LGHNA and YSLEER. Trimming took 0 bases from V and 4 from J, leaving 9 bases between them. CDR3 length: 14 amino acids. As DNA, the CDR3 is TGCGCCAGCAGCCAAGATCAGAGGGCCTATGGCTACACCTTC. It codes for CASSQDQRAYGYTF.

This clonotype was seen only a few times. The chain combines TRBV10-3 with TRBJ2-7; 7 nucleotides align to TRBD1. CDR3 size: 14 residues. V lost 4 bases and J lost 5; bases outside the gene matches: 8. Germline lookup yields CDR1 ENHRY and CDR2 SYGVKD. CDR3: CAISGDRARNEQYF. CDR3 in DNA: TGTGCCATCAGTGGAGACAGGGCTAGGAACGAGCAGTACTTC.